The next 12 T cell receptor beta chains were all read from a single sample in a study of T cell responses to AZD1222 COVID-19 vaccine. The table came from immunoSEQ multiplex PCR; TCRdb's copy has only in-frame clones and leaves some out. The data hold approximately 140,000 clones, with 82% observed a single time. The sample here was peripheral blood, taken on day 0 of MenACWY control vaccination. Receptors were obtained from an adult in good health.

This clone occurred many times. The chain uses TRBV10-1 and TRBJ1-3; D might be TRBD1 (5 bases). V was trimmed by 2 bases and J by 1 base, leaving 6 bases between them. This CDR3 comprises 14 residues. Germline-derived CDR1 and CDR2 are WNHNN and SYGVQD (reference sequence). Written as DNA, the CDR3 is TGCGCCAGCAGTGAGGACAGTTCTGGAAACACCATATATTTT. This translates into CASSEDSSGNTIYF.

CDR3 DNA: TGTGCCAGCAGCTTAACGTTGGGTCACACCGGGGAGCTGTTTTTT. This gives the protein CASSLTLGHTGELFF. This chain uses TRBV13 with TRBJ2-2; D is unclear. The CDR3 runs 15 residues. V lost 2 bases and J 3 bases, leaving 10 bases between the germline ends. Germline V gives CDR1 PRHDT, CDR2 FYEKMQ (reference sequence).

The chain has TRBV4-1 and TRBJ1-2, with D perhaps matching TRBD1 (6 bases). V was cut by 1 base and J by 4 bases, with 13 bases left in between. In germline, CDR1 is MGHRA, CDR2 YSYEKL. This CDR3 is built from 15 residues. The CDR3 loop is CASSQAQDRAYGYTF. CDR3 DNA: TGCGCCAGCAGCCAAGCCCAGGACAGAGCCTATGGCTACACCTTC.

This sequence joins TRBV12-3 or TRBV12-4 and TRBJ1-1, with a tentative D call TRBD1 (5 bases). The CDR3 loop spans 12 amino acids. V was cut by 3 bases and J by 6 bases, with 8 bases left in between. As DNA, the CDR3 is TGTGCCAGCAGTTTGGGGGGAGCTGAAGCTTTCTTT. As protein: CASSLGGAEAFF.

This clone appeared a single time. The chain combines TRBV19 with TRBJ1-2, with TRBD1 identical over 7 bases. CDR1 and CDR2 (germline): LNHDA, SQIVND (reference sequence). Trimming at V came to 1 base and at J to 3 bases, leaving 2 bases not matched to a gene. This CDR3 contains 14 residues. Here the CDR3 DNA reads TGTGCCAGTAGTATAGTCGGACAGGACTATGGCTACACCTTC. Protein product: CASSIVGQDYGYTF.

This clone was detected only a few times. At one end, the junction sequence differs from germline, possibly due to a read error. V gene TRBV27 combines with J gene TRBJ2-4, with D perhaps matching TRBD2 (6 bases). The CDR3 spans 10 residues. CDR1 is MNHEY, CDR2 SMNVEV, per germline (reference sequence). Here the CDR3 reads CAGLQNIQYF. In DNA, the CDR3 is TGCGCGGGATTGCAAAACATTCAGTACTTC.

The chain employs TRBV7-9 and TRBJ2-7, with TRBD1 identical over 8 bases. Losses at the gene ends were 5 bases for V and 6 bases for J; bases not matched to a gene: 21. Germline V gene sequence: CDR1 SEHNR, CDR2 FQNEAQ (reference sequence). The CDR3 is made up of 18 amino acids. This CDR3 reads CASSLAGGQGSLGVEQYF. The CDR3 DNA follows: TGTGCCAGCAGCCTTGCCGGAGGACAGGGCTCCCTTGGTGTCGAGCAGTACTTC.

The chain employs TRBV29-1 and TRBJ1-1; weak D call: TRBD1 (5 bases). CDR1 is SQVTM, CDR2 ANQGSEA, per germline. This CDR3 region has 11 residues. The V end lost 4 bases, the J end lost 5 bases, and 8 bases lay between the germline ends. The CDR3 loop reads CSVGGVTEAFF. CDR3 in DNA: TGCAGCGTTGGGGGGGTTACTGAAGCTTTCTTT.

The chain links TRBV5-1 to TRBJ1-6, with 7 bases matching TRBD1. The CDR3 contains 16 residues. The J segment lost 7 bases and the V segment lost 2 bases, leaving 9 bases of the junction unmatched. Germline V gene lookup returns CDR1 SGHRS and CDR2 YFSETQ. In DNA form, the CDR3 reads TGCGCCAGCAGCTTACGTCCCGGGACAGCAAATTCACCCCTCCACTTT. Translating gives CASSLRPGTANSPLHF.

The rearrangement links TRBV15 to TRBJ1-3; D gene ambiguous. Germline V gene lookup returns CDR1 LNHNV and CDR2 YYDKDF (reference sequence). V lost 3 bases and J lost 4, with 10 bases in between. The CDR3 covers 14 residues. The CDR3 protein is CATSRDGRGNTIYF. As DNA, the CDR3 is TGTGCCACCAGCAGGGACGGACGCGGAAACACCATATATTTT.

V and J are TRBV29-1 and TRBJ1-1; 7 bases map to TRBD1. The trim removed 4 bases at V and 4 bases at J, leaving 9 bases unmatched. The CDR3 is 14 amino acids. Germline values: CDR1 SQVTM, CDR2 ANQGSEA. CDR3 nucleotide sequence: TGCAGCGTTGTACAGGGAGGGGGCTCCACTGAAGCTTTCTTT. This encodes CSVVQGGGSTEAFF. Complete variable domain (other parts from reference TRBV29-1 and TRBJ1-1): SAVISQKPSRDICQRGTSLTIQCQVDSQVTMMFWYRQQPGQSLTLIATANQGSEATYESGFVIDKFPISRPNLTFSTLTVSNMSPEDSSIYLCSVVQGGGSTEAFFGQGTRLTVV.

This clone has only one observation. The chain couples TRBV7-3 to TRBJ2-3; TRBD2 agrees at 7 bases. Trimming cost V 2 bases and J 0 bases; bases outside gene matches: 2. The CDR3 extends over 15 amino acids. The V gene's germline CDR1 is SGHTA and CDR2 FQGTGA. CDR3 loop: CASSLLAASTDTQYF. CDR3 coding DNA: TGTGCCAGCAGCTTACTAGCGGCTAGCACAGATACGCAGTATTTT.